This TCR beta chain was identified in a study of blood T cells in healthy people across ages. Overall study findings and caveats: Among long-lived donors, naive CD4+ cells were more numerous and diversity higher than in aged donors. Diversity of TCR beta per million T cells declined in a roughly linear way with age.

A note on this clonotype: Its target is unknown.

Germline CDR1 DFQATT, CDR2 SNEGSKA (reference sequence). The ends were cut back, 4 bases at V and 3 bases at J, with 8 bases in the middle. The CDR3 consists of 12 residues. The use of a sample-barcoded 5' primer and a J-beta primer mix characterized a second PCR of roughly 7 to 11 cycles. Each cDNA molecule received a tag from a template-switch adaptor that had 12 random nucleotides. TCRdb analysed the 5' RACE reads with MiXCR anew, one entry per CDR3 protein. The data contain 550,000 to 800,000 distinct CDR3 sequences, roughly 20% of them singletons. The sequenced sample was blood. The receptor's source is a man in his 70s in good health. This chain joins TRBV20-1 and TRBJ2-3; D remains ambiguous. CDR3 nucleotides: TGCAGTGCTACAGGCCCGACAGATACGCAGTATTTT. Its protein product is CSATGPTDTQYF.